This T cell receptor (beta chain) derives from a study of blood T cell repertoires in COVID-19. Study overall: Donors in the United States, Italy and Spain gave samples during acute or convalescent COVID-19. The analysed material was cDNA or gDNA that came from T cells, B-cell-depleted T cells, or PBMCs.

Original processing methods: Amplification of reference gene primers provided the estimated nucleated cell counts. Method: immunoSEQ multiplex PCR; TCRdb's copy keeps in-frame clones and lacks some. The V and J calls and clone size come from that table; D and trimming were worked out from the DNA. The data hold about 88,000 clones, with over 65% observed a single time. The germline V gene encodes CDR1 MNHEY and CDR2 SVGAGI. The CDR3 is 14 residues long. Germline trimming cut 8 bases from V and 6 bases from J; bases unmatched to any gene: 7. The receptor was derived from a woman in her seventies with acute or convalescent COVID-19. What was sequenced was peripheral blood. The V and J genes are TRBV6-5 and TRBJ1-6; 7 positions agree with TRBD1. Written as DNA, the CDR3 is TGTGCCAGCCTTAGGGACAGCTTTAATTCACCCCTCCACTTT. Amino acids: CASLRDSFNSPLHF.